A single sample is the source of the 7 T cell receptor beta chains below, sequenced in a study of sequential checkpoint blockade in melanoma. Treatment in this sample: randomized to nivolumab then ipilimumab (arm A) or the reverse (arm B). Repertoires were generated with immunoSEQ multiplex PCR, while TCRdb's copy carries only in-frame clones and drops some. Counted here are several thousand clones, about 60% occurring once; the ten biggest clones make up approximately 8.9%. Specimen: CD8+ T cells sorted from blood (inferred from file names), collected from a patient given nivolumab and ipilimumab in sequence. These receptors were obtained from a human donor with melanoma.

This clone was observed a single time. CDR3 sequence reads: CATSRVTGSNQPQHF. The CDR3 nucleotides are TGTGCCACCAGCAGAGTAACAGGGAGCAATCAGCCCCAGCATTTT. The rearrangement uses TRBV15 and TRBJ1-5; TRBD1 might be the D (6 bases). Germline assignment: CDR1 LNHNV and CDR2 YYDKDF (reference sequence). This CDR3 region has 15 residues. The germline V and J ends were trimmed by 1 base and 1 base, with 8 bases remaining between them.

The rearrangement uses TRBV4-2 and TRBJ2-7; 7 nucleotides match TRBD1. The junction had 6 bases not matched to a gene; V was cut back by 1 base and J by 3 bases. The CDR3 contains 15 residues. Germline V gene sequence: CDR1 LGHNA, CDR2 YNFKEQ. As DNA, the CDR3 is TGTGCCAGCAGCCAAGGGCAGGGGGAGATCTACGAGCAGTACTTC. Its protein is CASSQGQGEIYEQYF.

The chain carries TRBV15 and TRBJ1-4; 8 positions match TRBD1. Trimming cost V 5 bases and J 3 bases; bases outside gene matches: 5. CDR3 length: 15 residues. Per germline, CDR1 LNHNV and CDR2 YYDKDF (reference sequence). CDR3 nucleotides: TGTGCCACCAGCCCCCGGACAGGGCCTAATGAAAAACTGTTTTTT. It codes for CATSPRTGPNEKLFF.

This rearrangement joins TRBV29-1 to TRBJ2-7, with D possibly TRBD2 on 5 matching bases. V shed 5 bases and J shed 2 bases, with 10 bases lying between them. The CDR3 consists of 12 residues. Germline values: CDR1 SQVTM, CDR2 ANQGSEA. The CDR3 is CSVQDGTYEQYF. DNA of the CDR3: TGCAGCGTTCAGGACGGGACCTACGAGCAGTACTTC.

The CDR3 sequence: CASSVPGQGGYTF. CDR3 DNA sequence: TGTGCCAGCAGCGTCCCGGGACAGGGGGGCTACACCTTC. The chain joins TRBV9 to TRBJ1-2; 10 bases line up with TRBD1. Per germline, CDR1 SGDLS and CDR2 YYNGEE. With V trimmed by 2 bases and J by 8 bases, 3 bases remained unmatched. The CDR3 is 13 amino acids.

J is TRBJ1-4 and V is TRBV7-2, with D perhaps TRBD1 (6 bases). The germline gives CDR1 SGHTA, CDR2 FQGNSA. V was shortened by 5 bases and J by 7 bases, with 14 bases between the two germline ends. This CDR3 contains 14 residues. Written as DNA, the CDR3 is TGTGCCAGCAGCCCTCACAGGGCGGGTGAAAAACTGTTTTTT. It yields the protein CASSPHRAGEKLFF.

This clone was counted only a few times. CDR3 bases: TGTGCCTGGAGTTGGGCCAGTTCCGGGGACGAGCAGTACTTC. Its translation: CAWSWASSGDEQYF. V gene TRBV30 combines with J gene TRBJ2-7, with D possibly being TRBD2 (5 bases). With 2 bases removed from V and 5 bases from J, the gap between germline ends came to 16 bases. The CDR3 is 14 residues long. Per the germline V gene, CDR1 is GTSNPN and CDR2 is SVGIG (reference sequence).